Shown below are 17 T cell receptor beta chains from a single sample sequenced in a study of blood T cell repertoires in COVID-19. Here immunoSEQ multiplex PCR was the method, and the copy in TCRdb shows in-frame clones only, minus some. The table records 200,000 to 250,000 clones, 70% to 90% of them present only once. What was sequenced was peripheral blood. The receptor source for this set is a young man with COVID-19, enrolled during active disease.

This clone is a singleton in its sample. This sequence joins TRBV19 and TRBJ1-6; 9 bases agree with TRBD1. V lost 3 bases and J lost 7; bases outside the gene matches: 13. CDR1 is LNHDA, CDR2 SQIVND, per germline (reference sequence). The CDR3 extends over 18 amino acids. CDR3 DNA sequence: TGTGCCAGTAGTATCCGGGACAGGGTGCCACCTCCGAATTCACCCCTCCACTTT. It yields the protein CASSIRDRVPPPNSPLHF.

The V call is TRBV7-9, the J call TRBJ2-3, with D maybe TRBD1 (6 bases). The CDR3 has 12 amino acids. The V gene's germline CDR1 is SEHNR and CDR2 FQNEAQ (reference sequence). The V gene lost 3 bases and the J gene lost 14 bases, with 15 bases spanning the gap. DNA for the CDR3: TGTGCCAGCAGCTTCGGGACATCTTTGAGGTATTTT. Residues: CASSFGTSLRYF.

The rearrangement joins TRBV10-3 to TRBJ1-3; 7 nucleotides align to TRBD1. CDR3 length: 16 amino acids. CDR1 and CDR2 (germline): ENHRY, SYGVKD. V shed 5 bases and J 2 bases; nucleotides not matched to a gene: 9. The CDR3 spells CAISNGRGRAGNTIYF. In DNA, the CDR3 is TGTGCCATCAGTAACGGCAGGGGGAGAGCTGGAAACACCATATATTTT.

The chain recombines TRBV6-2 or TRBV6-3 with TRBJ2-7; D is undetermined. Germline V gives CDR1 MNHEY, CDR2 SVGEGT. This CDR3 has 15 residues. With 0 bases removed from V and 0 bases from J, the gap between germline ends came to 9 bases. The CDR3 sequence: CASSYSEASSYEQYF. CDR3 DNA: TGTGCCAGCAGTTACTCTGAGGCCAGCTCCTACGAGCAGTACTTC.

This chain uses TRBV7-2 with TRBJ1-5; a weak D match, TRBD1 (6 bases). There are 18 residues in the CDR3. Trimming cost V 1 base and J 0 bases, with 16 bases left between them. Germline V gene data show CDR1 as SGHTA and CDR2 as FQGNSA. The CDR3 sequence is CASSLDPQTGYSNQPQHF. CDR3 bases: TGTGCCAGCAGCTTAGATCCCCAGACAGGTTATAGCAATCAGCCCCAGCATTTT.

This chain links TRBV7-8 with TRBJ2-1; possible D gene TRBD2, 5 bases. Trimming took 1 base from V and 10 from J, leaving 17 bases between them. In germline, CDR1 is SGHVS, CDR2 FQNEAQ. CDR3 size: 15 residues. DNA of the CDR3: TGTGCCAGCAGCTTAGGGACTTCCAGAGTGGGGGAGCAGTTCTTC. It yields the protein CASSLGTSRVGEQFF.

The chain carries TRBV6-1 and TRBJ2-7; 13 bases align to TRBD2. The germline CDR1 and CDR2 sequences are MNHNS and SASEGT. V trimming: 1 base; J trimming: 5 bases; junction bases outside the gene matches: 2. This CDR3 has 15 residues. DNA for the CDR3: TGTGCCAGCAGTGAAGGGACTAGCGGGAGCGACGAGCAGTACTTC. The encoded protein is CASSEGTSGSDEQYF.

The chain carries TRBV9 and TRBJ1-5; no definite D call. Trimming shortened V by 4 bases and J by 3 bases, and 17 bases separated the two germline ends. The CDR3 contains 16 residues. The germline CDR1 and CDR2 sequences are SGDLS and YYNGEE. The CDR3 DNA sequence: TGTGCCAGCAGCAGAGGTGAAGATATTACCAATCAGCCCCAGCATTTT. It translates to CASSRGEDITNQPQHF.

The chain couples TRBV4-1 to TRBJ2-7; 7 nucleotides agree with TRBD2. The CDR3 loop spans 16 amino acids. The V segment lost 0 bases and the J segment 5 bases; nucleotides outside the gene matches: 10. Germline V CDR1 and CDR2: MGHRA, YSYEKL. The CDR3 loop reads CASSQDWLAGLDEQYF. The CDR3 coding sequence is TGCGCCAGCAGCCAAGATTGGTTAGCGGGCCTGGACGAGCAGTACTTC.

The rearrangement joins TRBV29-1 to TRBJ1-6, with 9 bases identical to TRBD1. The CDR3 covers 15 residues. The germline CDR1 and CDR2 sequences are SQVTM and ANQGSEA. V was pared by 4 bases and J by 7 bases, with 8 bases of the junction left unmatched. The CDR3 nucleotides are TGCAGCGTTGCACTCGGGACAGGGCACAATTCACCCCTCCACTTT. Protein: CSVALGTGHNSPLHF.

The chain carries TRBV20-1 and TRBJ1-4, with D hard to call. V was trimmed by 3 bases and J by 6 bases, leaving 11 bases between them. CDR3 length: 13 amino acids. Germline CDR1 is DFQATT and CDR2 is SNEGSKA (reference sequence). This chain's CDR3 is CSASGGRDEKLFF. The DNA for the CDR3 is TGCAGTGCTAGTGGAGGGAGGGATGAAAAACTGTTTTTT.

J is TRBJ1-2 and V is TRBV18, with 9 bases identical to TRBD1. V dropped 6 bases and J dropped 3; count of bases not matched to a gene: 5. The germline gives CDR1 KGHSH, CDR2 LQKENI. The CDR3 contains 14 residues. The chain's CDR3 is CASSPDRGDYGYTF. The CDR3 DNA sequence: TGTGCCAGCTCCCCGGACAGGGGAGACTATGGCTACACCTTC.

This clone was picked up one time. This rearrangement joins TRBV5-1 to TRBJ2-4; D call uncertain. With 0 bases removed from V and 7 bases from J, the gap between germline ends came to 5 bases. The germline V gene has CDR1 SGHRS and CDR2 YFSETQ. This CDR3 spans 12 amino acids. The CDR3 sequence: CASSLDLNIQYF. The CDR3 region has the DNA TGCGCCAGCAGCTTGGACTTGAACATTCAGTACTTC.

DNA of the CDR3: TGTGCCAGCAGTTGGACAGTGAACACTGAAGCTTTCTTT. Translation: CASSWTVNTEAFF. The V call is TRBV27, the J call TRBJ1-1; tentatively, D is TRBD1 (6 bases). Germline V lookup: CDR1 MNHEY, CDR2 SMNVEV (reference sequence). This CDR3 is 13 amino acids long. The V end was cut by 4 bases, the J end by 0 bases, with 6 bases between.

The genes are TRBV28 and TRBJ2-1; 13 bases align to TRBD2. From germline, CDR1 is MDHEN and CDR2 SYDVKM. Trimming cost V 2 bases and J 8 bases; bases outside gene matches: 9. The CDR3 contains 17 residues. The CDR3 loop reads CASSLGWTSGRWHEQFF. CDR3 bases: TGTGCCAGCAGTTTAGGGTGGACTAGCGGGAGATGGCATGAGCAGTTCTTC.

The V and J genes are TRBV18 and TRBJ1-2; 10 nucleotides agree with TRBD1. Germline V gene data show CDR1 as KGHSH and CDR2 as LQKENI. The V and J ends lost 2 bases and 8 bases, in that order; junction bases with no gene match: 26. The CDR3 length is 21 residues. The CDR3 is CASSPRFSLFNDGTGEYGYTF. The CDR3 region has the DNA TGTGCCAGCTCACCAAGGTTTAGTCTTTTCAACGATGGGACAGGGGAGTACGGCTACACCTTC. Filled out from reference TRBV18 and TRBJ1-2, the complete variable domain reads NAGVMQNPRHLVRRRGQEARLRCSPMKGHSHVYWYRQLPEEGLKFMVYLQKENIIDESGMPKERFSAEFPKEGPSILRIQQVVRGDSAAYFCASSPRFSLFNDGTGEYGYTFGSGTRLTVV.

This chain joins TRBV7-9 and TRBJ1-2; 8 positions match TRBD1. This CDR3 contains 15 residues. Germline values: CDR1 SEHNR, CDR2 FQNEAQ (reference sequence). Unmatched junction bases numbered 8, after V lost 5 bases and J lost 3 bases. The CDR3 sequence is CASSPQGAHYYGYTF. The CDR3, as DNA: TGTGCCAGCAGCCCGCAGGGGGCGCATTACTATGGCTACACCTTC.